This TCR beta chain came from a study of T cell repertoires in ileal Crohn's disease. Study details: Postoperative therapy was given to about half: eleven to twelve thiopurines, 15 to 20 anti-TNF agents.

Included were adult ileal or ileocolonic Crohn's patients indicated for ileocolonic resection. Regarding the study as a whole: Endoscopic recurrence occurred in every patient whose clonality exceeded 26.8%. Sorted CD8 T cells held more high-frequency clones than CD4.

Data came from immunoSEQ multiplex PCR; TCRdb stores just in-frame clones and leaves some out. The table includes 5,000 to 5,500 clones, about 80% detected once. This CDR3 has 14 residues. In germline, CDR1 is SGHAT, CDR2 FQNNGV. V was pared by 5 bases and J by 5 bases, with 8 bases of the junction left unmatched. A remark on this clone: Antigen: not known.

Sample: ileal tissue. This chain connects TRBV11-2 to TRBJ2-7; 8 nucleotides agree with TRBD1. The sequence was collected from an adult with Crohn's disease. CDR3 sequence reads: CASSRPGQGHEQYF. CDR3 coding DNA: TGTGCCAGCAGCAGACCAGGACAGGGCCACGAGCAGTACTTC.